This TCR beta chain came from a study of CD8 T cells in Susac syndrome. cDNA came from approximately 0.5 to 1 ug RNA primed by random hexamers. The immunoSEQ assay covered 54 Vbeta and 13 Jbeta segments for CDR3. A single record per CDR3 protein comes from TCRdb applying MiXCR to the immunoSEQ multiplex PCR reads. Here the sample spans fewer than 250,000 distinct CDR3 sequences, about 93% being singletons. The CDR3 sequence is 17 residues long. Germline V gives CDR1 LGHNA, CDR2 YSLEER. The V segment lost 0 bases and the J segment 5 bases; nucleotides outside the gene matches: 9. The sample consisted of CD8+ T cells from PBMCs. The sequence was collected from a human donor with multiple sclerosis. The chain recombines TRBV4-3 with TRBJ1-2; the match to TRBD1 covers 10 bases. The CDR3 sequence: CASSQDPGGTGVYGYTF. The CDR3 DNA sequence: TGCGCCAGCAGCCAAGATCCGGGAGGGACAGGGGTTTATGGCTACACCTTC.